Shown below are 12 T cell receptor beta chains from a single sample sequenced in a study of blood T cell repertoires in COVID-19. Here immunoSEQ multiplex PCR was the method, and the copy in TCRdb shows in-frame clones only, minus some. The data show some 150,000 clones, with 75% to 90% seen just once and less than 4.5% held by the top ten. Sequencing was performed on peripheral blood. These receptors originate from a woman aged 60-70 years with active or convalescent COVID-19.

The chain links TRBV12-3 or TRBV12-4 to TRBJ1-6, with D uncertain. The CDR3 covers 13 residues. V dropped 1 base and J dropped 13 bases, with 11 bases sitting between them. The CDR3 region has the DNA TGTGCCAGCAGTTTAGGGCGGGTATTCCCCCTCCACTTT. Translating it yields CASSLGRVFPLHF.

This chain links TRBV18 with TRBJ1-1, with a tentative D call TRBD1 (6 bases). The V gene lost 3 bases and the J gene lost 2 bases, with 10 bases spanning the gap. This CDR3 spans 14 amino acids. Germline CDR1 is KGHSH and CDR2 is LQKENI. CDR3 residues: CASSPSGGNTEAFF. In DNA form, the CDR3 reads TGTGCCAGCTCACCGTCGGGGGGCAACACTGAAGCTTTCTTT.

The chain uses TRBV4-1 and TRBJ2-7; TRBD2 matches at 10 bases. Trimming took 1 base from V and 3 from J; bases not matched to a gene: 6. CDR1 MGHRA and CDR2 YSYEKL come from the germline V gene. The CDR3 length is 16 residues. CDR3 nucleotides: TGCGCCAGCAGCCAAGGCAAACTAGCGGGGTTCTACGAGCAGTACTTC. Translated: CASSQGKLAGFYEQYF.

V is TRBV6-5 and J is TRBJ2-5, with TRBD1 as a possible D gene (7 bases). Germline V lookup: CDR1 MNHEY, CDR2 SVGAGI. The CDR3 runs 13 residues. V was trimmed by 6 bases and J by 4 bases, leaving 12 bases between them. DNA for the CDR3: TGTGCCAGCAGACGACAGGGAGGAGAGACCCAGTACTTC. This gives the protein CASRRQGGETQYF.

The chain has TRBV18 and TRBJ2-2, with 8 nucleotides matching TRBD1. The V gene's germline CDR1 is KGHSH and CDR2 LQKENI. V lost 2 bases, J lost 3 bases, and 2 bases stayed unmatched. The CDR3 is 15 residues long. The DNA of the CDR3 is TGTGCCAGCTCACCATCAGGGGGCGACACCGGGGAGCTGTTTTTT. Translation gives CASSPSGGDTGELFF.

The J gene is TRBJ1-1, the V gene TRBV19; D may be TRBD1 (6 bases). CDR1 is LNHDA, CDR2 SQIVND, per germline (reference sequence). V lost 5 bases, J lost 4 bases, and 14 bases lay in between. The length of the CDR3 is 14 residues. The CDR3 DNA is TGTGCCAGTAGTTACAGGGAGCGGGGCACTGAAGCTTTCTTT. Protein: CASSYRERGTEAFF. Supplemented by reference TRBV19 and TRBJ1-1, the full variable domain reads DGGITQSPKYLFRKEGQNVTLSCEQNLNHDAMYWYRQDPGQGLRLIYYSQIVNDFQKGDIAEGYSVSREKKESFPLTVTSAQKNPTAFYLCASSYRERGTEAFFGQGTRLTVV.

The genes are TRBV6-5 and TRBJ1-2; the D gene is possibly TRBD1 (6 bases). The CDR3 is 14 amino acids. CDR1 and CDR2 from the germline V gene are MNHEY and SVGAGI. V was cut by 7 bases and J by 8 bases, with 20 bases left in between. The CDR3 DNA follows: TGTGCCAGCACCAATCTTCAAACAGGGAAGGGCTACACCTTC. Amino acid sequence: CASTNLQTGKGYTF.

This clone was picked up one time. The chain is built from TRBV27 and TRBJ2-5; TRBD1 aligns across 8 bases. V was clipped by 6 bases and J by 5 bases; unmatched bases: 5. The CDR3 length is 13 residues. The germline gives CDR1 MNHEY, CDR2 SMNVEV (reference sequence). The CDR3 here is CASSEGQEETQYF. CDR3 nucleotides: TGTGCCAGCAGCGAGGGACAGGAGGAGACCCAGTACTTC.

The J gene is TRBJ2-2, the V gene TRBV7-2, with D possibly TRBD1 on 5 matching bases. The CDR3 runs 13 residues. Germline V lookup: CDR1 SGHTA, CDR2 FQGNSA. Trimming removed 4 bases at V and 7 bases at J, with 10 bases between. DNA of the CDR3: TGTGCCAGCAGCTCACTGGGGCGCGGGGAGCTGTTTTTT. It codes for CASSSLGRGELFF.

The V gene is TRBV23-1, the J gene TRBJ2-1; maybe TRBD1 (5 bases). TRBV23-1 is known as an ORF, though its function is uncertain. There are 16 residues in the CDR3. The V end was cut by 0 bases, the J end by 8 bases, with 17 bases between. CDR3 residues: CASSQSVGHKGYEQFF. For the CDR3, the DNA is TGCGCCAGCAGTCAATCGGTCGGACACAAGGGCTATGAGCAGTTCTTC.

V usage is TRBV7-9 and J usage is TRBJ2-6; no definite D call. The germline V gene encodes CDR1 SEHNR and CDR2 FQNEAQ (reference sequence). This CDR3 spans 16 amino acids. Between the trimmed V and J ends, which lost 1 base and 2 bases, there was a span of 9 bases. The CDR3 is CASSLGAAPGANVLTF. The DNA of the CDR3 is TGTGCCAGCAGCTTAGGTGCGGCGCCTGGGGCCAACGTCCTGACTTTC.

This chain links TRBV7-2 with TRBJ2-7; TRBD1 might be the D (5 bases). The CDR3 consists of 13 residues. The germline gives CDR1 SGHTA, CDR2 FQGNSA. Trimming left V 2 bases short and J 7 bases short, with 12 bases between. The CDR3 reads CASSLFQGEEQYF. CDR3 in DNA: TGTGCCAGCAGCTTATTCCAGGGCGAGGAGCAGTACTTC.